The T cell receptor beta chain under discussion was sequenced for a study of cytomegalovirus exposure and HLA in healthy donors. Study summary: About 83 million unique TCRs from HLA-typed donors made up an early data release. Study-level findings and limits: A later analysis linked 15,000 to 20,000 TCR beta sequences to HLA alleles at 0.05 false discovery rate.

PCR involved 60 Vbeta and 13 Jbeta primers. Produced via immunoSEQ multiplex PCR; TCRdb's table is partial and in-frame only. This repertoire includes roughly 120,000 clones. In regard to this clone: What it binds is unknown.

The CDR3 covers 12 residues. Trimming left V 7 bases short and J 4 bases short, with 10 bases between. From germline, CDR1 is MGHDK and CDR2 SYGVNS. The chain has TRBV25-1 and TRBJ1-2; D ambiguous. The sequenced sample was PBMCs. The clonotype comes from a man aged 35-49 years in good health and CMV-seronegative. For the CDR3, the DNA is TGTGCCAGCAAGCTAGACGGCTATGGCTACACCTTC. Translated, it gives CASKLDGYGYTF.